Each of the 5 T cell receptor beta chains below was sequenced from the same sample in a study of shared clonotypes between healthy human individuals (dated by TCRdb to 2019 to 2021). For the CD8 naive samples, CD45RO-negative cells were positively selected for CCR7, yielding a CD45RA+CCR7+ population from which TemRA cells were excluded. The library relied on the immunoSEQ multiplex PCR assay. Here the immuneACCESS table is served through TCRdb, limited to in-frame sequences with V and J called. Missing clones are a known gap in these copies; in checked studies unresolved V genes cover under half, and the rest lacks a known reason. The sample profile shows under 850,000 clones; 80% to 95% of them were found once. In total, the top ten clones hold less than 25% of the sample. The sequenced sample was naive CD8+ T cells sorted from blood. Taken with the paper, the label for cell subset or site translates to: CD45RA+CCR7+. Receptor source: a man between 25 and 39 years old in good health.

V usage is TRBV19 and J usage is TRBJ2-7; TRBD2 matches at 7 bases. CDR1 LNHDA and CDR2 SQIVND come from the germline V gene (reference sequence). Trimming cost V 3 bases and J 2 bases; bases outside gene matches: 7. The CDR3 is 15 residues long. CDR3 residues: CASSIRSGGTYEQYF. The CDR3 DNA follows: TGTGCCAGTAGTATTCGGTCGGGAGGAACCTACGAGCAGTACTTC.

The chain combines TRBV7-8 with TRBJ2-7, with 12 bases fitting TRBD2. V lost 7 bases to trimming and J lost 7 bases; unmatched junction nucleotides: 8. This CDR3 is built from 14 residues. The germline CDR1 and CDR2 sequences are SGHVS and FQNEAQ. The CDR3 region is CASTQLAGGGEQYF. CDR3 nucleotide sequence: TGTGCCAGCACCCAACTAGCGGGAGGTGGGGAGCAGTACTTC.

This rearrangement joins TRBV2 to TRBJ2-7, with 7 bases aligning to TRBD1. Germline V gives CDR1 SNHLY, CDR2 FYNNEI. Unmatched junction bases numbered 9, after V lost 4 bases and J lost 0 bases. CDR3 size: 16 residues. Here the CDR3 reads CASSGTDRVSSYEQYF. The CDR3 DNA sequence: TGTGCCAGCAGTGGGACCGACAGGGTATCCTCCTACGAGCAGTACTTC. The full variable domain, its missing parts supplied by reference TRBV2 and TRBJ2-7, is EPEVTQTPSHQVTQMGQEVILRCVPISNHLYFYWYRQILGQKVEFLVSFYNNEISEKSEIFDDQFSVERPDGSNFTLKIRSTKLEDSAMYFCASSGTDRVSSYEQYFGPGTRLTVT.

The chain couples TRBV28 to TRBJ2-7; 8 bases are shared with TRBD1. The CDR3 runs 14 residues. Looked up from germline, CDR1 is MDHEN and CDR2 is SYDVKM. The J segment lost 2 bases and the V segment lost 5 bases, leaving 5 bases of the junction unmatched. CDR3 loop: CASSDRDRTYEQYF. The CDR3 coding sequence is TGTGCCAGCAGTGACCGGGACAGGACCTACGAGCAGTACTTC.

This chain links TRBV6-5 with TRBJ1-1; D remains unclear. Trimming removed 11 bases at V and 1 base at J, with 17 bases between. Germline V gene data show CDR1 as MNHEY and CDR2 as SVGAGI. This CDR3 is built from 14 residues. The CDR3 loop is CAARQYRGNTEAFF. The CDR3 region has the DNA TGTGCCGCGCGGCAATATCGGGGGAACACTGAAGCTTTCTTT.